This T cell receptor (beta chain) was obtained from a study of T cells expressing NK-cell markers. Study summary: Researchers got TCR beta repertoires out of sorted CD3+CD56+NKG2C+, CD3+CD56+NKG2C- and CD3+CD56-NKG2C+ T cells.

The CDR3 loop spans 15 amino acids. CDR1 and CDR2 from the germline V gene are SGDLS and YYNGEE. Reprocessing the 5' RACE reads, TCRdb reports a single entry for every CDR3 protein and omits DNA. The sample's table shows 550,000 or so distinct CDR3 sequences. The clonotype originates from a young man in good health. Source material: blood T cells: a sorted CD56 or NKG2C T cell subset, CD4+ or CD8+ T cells, or bulk PBMC T cells (not recorded which). The chain links TRBV9 to TRBJ1-3. CDR3: CASSETDSSGNTIYF.